This TCR beta chain is from a study of blood T cell repertoires in COVID-19. This clone was recorded a few times. The data were produced by immunoSEQ multiplex PCR, yet TCRdb's version contains in-frame clones alone and is incomplete. The table has a few hundred thousand clones, approximately 86% seen once. V lost 4 bases to trimming and J lost 7 bases, with 26 bases between them. Germline loops: CDR1 SGDLS, CDR2 YYNGEE. The CDR3 is made up of 17 amino acids. The sample comprised peripheral blood. This TCR came from a man aged 25 to 40 with active or convalescent COVID-19. The rearrangement joins TRBV9 to TRBJ1-2; D might be TRBD1 (5 bases). As DNA, the CDR3 is TGTGCCAGCAGCCCCGCTGACACAGGTAATGTCCTAGGTGGCTACACCTTC. Its protein product is CASSPADTGNVLGGYTF.